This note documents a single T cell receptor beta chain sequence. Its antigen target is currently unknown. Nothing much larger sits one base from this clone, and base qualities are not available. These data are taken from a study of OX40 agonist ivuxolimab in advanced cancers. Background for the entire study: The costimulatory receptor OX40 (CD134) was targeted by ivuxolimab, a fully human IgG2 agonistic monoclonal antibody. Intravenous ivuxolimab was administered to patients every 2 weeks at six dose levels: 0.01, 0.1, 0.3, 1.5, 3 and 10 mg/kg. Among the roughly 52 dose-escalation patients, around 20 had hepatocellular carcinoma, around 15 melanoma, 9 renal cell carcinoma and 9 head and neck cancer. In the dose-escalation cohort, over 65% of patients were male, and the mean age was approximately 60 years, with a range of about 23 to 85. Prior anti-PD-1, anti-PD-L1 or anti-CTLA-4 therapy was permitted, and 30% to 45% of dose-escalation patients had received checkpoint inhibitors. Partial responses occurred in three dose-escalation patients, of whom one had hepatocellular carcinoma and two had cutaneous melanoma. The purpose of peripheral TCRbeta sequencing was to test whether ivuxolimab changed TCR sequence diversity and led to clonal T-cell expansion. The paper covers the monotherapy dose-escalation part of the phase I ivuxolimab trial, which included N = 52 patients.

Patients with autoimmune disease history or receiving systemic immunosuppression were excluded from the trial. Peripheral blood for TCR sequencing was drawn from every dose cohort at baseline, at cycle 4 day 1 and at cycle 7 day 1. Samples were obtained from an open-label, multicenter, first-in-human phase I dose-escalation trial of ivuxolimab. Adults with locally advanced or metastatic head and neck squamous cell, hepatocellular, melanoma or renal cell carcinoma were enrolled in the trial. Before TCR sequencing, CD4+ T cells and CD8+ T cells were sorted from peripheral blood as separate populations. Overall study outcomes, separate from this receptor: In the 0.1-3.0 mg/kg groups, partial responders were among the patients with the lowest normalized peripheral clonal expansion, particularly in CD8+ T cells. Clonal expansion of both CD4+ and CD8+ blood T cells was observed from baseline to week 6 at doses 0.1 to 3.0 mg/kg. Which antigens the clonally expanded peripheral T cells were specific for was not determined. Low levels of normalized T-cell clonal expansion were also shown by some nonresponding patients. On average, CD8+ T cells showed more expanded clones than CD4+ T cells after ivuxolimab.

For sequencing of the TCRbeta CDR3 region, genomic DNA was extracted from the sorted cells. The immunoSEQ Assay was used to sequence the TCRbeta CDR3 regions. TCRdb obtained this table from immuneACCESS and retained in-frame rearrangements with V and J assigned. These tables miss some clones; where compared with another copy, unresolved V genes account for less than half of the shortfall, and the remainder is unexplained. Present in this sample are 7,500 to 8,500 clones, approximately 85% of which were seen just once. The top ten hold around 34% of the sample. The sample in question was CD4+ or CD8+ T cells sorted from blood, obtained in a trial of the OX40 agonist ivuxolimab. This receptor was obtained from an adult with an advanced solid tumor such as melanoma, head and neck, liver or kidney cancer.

The DNA sequence is as follows: TGTGCCAGCAGCCCAAGTGGATTAGCGGGGGCCTACGAGCAGTACTTC. The resulting protein is CASSPSGLAGAYEQYF. The V and J genes are TRBV9 and TRBJ2-7, with 9 bases matching TRBD2. From the cysteine through the phenylalanine, the CDR3 covers 16 amino acids. Of all the DNA, just the CDR3 is kept, 48 bases in frame from base 1. After removal of 4 bases from V and 2 bases from J, the junction retains 10 bases not matched to a gene. The CDR1 and CDR2 encoded by the germline V gene are SGDLS and YYNGEE.